This T cell receptor beta chain was profiled in a study of T cell responses to AZD1222 COVID-19 vaccine (dated by TCRdb to the early 2020s). Study-level background: TCR sequencing was performed for 230 to 250 trial participants, of whom some 200 were given two doses of AZD1222 and around 25 were given two doses of MenACWY control vaccine. Enrollment into the trials was organized by age into subgroups of 18-55, 56-69 and 70-plus years, and those subgroups contained approximately 150, 30 and 60 TCR-sequenced participants, respectively. The research as a whole found: Because no samples from the day 14 peak response were available, repertoires could be characterized only after the peak T cell response. Conclusions about previously exposed vaccinees are limited because only six or seven AZD1222 recipients were SARS-CoV-2 seropositive at baseline. The vaccine-associated CD4 TCRs covered the entire spike protein, and the dominant responses fell in regions 160-218 and 743-854. Participants were mostly white British and included more females than males, and it was suggested by the authors that clonal diversity may have been underestimated. In the small 56-69-year group, the increase in depth fell short of significance, most likely because of low power. A significant rise in spike-specific TCR breadth and depth was observed after two AZD1222 doses relative to day 0 and relative to MenACWY recipients. Reportedly, almost half of the unique spike-specific TCRs recognized epitopes lying outside the regions that are mutated in the B.1.351 and B.1.1.7 variants.

Of note for this clone: This receptor's antigen is unknown. No clone much larger than this one lies a single base away; base qualities are absent.

Inclusive of the bounding cysteine and phenylalanine, the CDR3 is 15 residues long. Just CDR3 DNA is preserved here, 45 bases in frame from base 1. V is cut by 5 bases and J by 0 bases, and the space between the germline ends is 13 bases. According to the germline V gene (reference sequence), CDR1 reads SEHNR and CDR2 reads FQNEAQ. The CDR3 regions of human TCRbeta chains were analyzed by immunosequencing. The authors' analysis ran thus. Repertoire TCRs were matched against a reference library of SARS-CoV-2-specific TCRs generated with the MIRA antigen-specificity platform. Breadth was defined as the fraction of unique TCRs that were SARS-CoV-2-associated, and depth was defined as the fraction of total T cells that were SARS-CoV-2-associated. Using the MIRA data, each spike-specific TCR was assigned both to the spike region to which the TCR was reactive and to a CD4 or CD8 class. Log10-transformed breadth and depth values were compared by one-way ANOVA with Sidak's multiple comparisons tests. Drawn from immuneACCESS, this table holds only the in-frame rearrangements with V and J called that TCRdb kept. Clones are partly lost; checked studies trace under half to an unresolved V gene and leave the rest unexplained. D and trimming were read from the DNA, whereas the V and J calls and clone size are those reported in that table. Recorded for this sample are around 130,000 clones; 88% of them occurred a single time. The biggest ten clones account for under 20% of the sample.

According to the study, the label for this sample's time point signals: baseline before first vaccination. What the treatment or condition label conveys for this sample: meningococcal conjugate vaccine given as trial control. Vaccinee samples came from UK trials COV001 and COV002, including a single-blind randomized controlled phase 2/3 trial of AZD1222 (ChAdOx1 nCoV-19) in healthy adults. For TCRbeta chain sequencing, PBMC samples were collected from trial participants at day 0 and at day 28 after the second dose. The source of this sequence is an adult in good health. Recombination joined TRBV7-9 with TRBJ1-1; TRBD1 is perhaps the D gene, given 5 matching bases. The sample consisted of peripheral blood, taken on day 0 of MenACWY control vaccination. In nucleotide form, the sequence is TGTGCCAGCAGCCCCTTCGGACACCTGAACACTGAAGCTTTCTTT. Translated, it gives CASSPFGHLNTEAFF.